This T cell receptor beta chain was obtained from a study of early T cells in non-severe SARS-CoV-2 infection. The CDR3 covers 14 residues. Germline CDR1 reads SNHLY; CDR2 reads FYNNEI. Trimming pared 6 bases from V and 3 bases from J, leaving 15 bases between. This clonotype appeared many times. TCRdb itself ran the 5' RACE reads through MiXCR, one entry per CDR3 protein. The sample has approximately 66,000 distinct CDR3 sequences, less than 15% seen once. The sequenced sample was whole blood. The receptor was derived from an adult who was a healthcare worker with PCR-confirmed SARS-CoV-2 infection or an uninfected control (not recorded which). This rearrangement joins TRBV2 to TRBJ2-7; D assignment may be TRBD1 or TRBD2 (5 bases each). CDR3 in amino acids: CASRRDGPYYEQYF. CDR3 nucleotide sequence: TGTGCCAGCAGACGGGACGGACCCTACTACGAGCAGTACTTC.